This TCR beta chain was recovered during a study of blood T cell repertoires in COVID-19. In the source study's methods: Amplification of reference gene primers provided the estimated nucleated cell counts. This table comes from immunoSEQ multiplex PCR, and its TCRdb copy is limited to in-frame clones, with some not included. V, J and clone size reflect that table, while D and trimming were determined from the DNA. The repertoire holds about 350,000 clones, with almost 90% as singletons. Seattle-derived patients entered the study during active infection and were followed longitudinally. Germline V CDR1 and CDR2: GTSNPN, SVGIG (reference sequence). V dropped 8 bases and J dropped 3; count of bases not matched to a gene: 11. The CDR3 covers 15 residues.

Source material: peripheral blood. This clonotype was obtained from a woman in her 70s with COVID-19, enrolled during active disease. The J gene is TRBJ2-2, the V gene TRBV30, with 8 bases that match TRBD2. CDR3 DNA sequence: TGTGCCCGGGACTCCCCGGGGGGGTACACCGGGGAGCTGTTTTTT. It is translated as CARDSPGGYTGELFF.